Here is one T cell receptor beta chain with its context. V dropped 0 bases and J dropped 7 bases, with 10 bases sitting between them. CDR3 size: 13 residues. The V gene's germline CDR1 is SGHRS and CDR2 YFSETQ. The entry originates in a study of blood T cell repertoires in COVID-19. In the original processing: How many nucleated cells were present was estimated from reference gene primer amplification. Profiled with immunoSEQ multiplex PCR; TCRdb holds only in-frame clones, not every one. The V and J calls and clone size were taken over from that table, and D and trimming were inferred from the DNA. The sample holds about 160,000 clones; approximately 85% are singletons and the top ten take approximately 10%.

The sequence was obtained from a man in his 60s with active or convalescent COVID-19. The chain employs TRBV5-1 and TRBJ1-2, with a weak D call TRBD1 (6 bases). The sequencing sample was made of peripheral blood. The chain's CDR3 is CASSLAGAAGYTF. The CDR3 DNA reads as TGCGCCAGCAGCTTGGCAGGGGCGGCTGGCTACACCTTC.